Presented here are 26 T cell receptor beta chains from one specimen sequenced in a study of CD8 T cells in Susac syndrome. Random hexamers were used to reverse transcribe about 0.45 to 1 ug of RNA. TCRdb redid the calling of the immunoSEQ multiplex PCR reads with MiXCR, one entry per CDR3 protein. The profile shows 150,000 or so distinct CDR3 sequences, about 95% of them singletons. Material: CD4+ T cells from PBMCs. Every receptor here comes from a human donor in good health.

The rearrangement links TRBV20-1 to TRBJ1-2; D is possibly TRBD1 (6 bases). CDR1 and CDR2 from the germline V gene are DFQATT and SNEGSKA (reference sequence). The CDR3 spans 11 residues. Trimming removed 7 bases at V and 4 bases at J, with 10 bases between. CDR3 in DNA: TGCAGTGTCCAGGACAGCTATGGCTACACCTTC. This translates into CSVQDSYGYTF.

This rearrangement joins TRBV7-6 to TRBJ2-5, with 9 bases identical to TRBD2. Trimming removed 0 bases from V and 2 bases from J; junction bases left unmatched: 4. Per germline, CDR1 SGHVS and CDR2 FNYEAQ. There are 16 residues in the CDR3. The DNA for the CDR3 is TGTGCCAGCAGCTTAGCGCCCAGCGGGGGGCAAGAGACCCAGTACTTC. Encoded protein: CASSLAPSGGQETQYF. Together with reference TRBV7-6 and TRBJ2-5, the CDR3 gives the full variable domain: GAGVSQSPRYKVTKRGQDVALRCDPISGHVSLYWYRQALGQGPEFLTYFNYEAQQDKSGLPNDRFSAERPEGSISTLTIQRTEQRDSAMYRCASSLAPSGGQETQYFGPGTRLLVL.

CDR3 sequence reads: CASSISGANTQPQHF. CDR3 bases: TGCGCCAGCAGCATTTCAGGGGCGAACACTCAGCCCCAGCATTTT. The chain couples TRBV4-1 to TRBJ1-5; possible D gene TRBD1, 6 bases. The V end was cut by 5 bases, the J end by 6 bases, with 17 bases between. The CDR3 runs to 15 residues. Germline values: CDR1 MGHRA, CDR2 YSYEKL.

The CDR3 sequence: CSVEGTGGYTF. Here the CDR3 DNA reads TGCAGCGTTGAAGGGACAGGGGGCTACACCTTC. V usage is TRBV29-1 and J usage is TRBJ1-2; TRBD1 agrees at 8 bases. The V gene end was trimmed by 1 base and the J gene end by 8 bases; junction bases not matched to a gene: 0. Per the germline V gene, CDR1 is SQVTM and CDR2 is ANQGSEA. This CDR3 spans 11 amino acids.

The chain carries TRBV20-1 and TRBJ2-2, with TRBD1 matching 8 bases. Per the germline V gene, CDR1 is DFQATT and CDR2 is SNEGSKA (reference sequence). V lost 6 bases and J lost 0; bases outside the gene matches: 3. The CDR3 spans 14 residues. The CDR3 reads CSAMGQANTGELFF. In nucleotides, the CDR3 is TGCAGTGCCATGGGACAGGCGAACACCGGGGAGCTGTTTTTT.

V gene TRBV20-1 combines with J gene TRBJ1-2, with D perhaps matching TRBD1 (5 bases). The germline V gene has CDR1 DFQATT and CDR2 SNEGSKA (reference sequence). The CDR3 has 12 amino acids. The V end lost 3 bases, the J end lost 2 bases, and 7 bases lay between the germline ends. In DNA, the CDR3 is TGCAGTGCTAGTGAGGGGAACTATGGCTACACCTTC. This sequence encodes CSASEGNYGYTF.

The CDR3 sequence is CSVGHGWNQPQHF. The CDR3 DNA reads as TGCAGCGTTGGACATGGATGGAATCAGCCCCAGCATTTT. The rearrangement joins TRBV29-1 to TRBJ1-5; D call uncertain. Trimming cost V 4 bases and J 4 bases, with 11 bases left between them. Per the germline V gene, CDR1 is SQVTM and CDR2 is ANQGSEA. This CDR3 spans 13 amino acids.

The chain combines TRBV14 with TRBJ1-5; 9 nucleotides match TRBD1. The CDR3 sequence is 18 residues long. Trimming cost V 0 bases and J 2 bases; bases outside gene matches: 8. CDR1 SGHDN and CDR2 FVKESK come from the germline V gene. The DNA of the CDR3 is TGTGCCAGCAGCCAAGAGCGATTAAGGACAGGGGGCAATCAGCCCCAGCATTTT. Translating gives CASSQERLRTGGNQPQHF.

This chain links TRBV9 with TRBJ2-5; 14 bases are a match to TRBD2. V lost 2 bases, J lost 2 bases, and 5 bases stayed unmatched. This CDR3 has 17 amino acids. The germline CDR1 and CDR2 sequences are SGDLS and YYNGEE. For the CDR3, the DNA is TGTGCCAGCAGCGTCGGACTAGCGGGGGGCCGACAAGAGACCCAGTACTTC. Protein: CASSVGLAGGRQETQYF. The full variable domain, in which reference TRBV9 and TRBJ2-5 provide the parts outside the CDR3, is DSGVTQTPKHLITATGQRVTLRCSPRSGDLSVYWYQQSLDQGLQFLIQYYNGEERAKGNILERFSAQQFPDLHSELNLSSLELGDSALYFCASSVGLAGGRQETQYFGPGTRLLVL.

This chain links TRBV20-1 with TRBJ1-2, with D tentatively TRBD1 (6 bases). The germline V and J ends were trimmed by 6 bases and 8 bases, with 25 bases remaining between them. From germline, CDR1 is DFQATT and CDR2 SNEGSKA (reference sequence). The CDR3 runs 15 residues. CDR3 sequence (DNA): TGCAGTGCGCCCCCTACTAGGGGGGGCGCTGGGGGCTACACCTTC. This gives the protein CSAPPTRGGAGGYTF.

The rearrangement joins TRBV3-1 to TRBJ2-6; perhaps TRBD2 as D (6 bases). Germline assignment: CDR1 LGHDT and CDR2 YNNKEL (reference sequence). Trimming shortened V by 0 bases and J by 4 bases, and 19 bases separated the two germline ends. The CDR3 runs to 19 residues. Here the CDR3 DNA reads TGTGCCAGCAGCCAAGATTTGGGGGGACCTACTTCAGGGGCCAACGTCCTGACTTTC. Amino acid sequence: CASSQDLGGPTSGANVLTF.

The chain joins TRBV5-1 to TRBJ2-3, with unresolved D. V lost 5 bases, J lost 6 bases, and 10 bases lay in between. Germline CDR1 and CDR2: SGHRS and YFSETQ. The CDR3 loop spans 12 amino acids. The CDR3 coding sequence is TGCGCCAGCAGTATAACGGCGGATACGCAGTATTTT. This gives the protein CASSITADTQYF.

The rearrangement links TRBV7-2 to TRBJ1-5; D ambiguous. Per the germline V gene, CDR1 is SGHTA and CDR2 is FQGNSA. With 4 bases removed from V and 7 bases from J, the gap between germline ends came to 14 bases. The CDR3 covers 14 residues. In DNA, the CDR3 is TGTGCCAGCAGCTACCAACGGTCGGGGCAGCCCCAGCATTTT. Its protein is CASSYQRSGQPQHF.

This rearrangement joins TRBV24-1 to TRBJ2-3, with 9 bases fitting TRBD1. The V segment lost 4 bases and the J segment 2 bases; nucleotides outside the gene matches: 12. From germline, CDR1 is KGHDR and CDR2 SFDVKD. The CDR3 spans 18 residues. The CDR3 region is CATSEANRGPFSTDTQYF. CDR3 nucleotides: TGTGCCACCAGTGAGGCGAACAGGGGGCCCTTTTCCACAGATACGCAGTATTTT.

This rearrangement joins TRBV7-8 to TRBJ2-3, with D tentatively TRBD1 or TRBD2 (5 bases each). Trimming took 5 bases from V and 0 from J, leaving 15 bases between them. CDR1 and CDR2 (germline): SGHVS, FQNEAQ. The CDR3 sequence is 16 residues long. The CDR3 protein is CASSPRQRTSTDTQYF. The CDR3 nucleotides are TGTGCCAGCAGCCCAAGGCAGCGGACAAGCACAGATACGCAGTATTTT.

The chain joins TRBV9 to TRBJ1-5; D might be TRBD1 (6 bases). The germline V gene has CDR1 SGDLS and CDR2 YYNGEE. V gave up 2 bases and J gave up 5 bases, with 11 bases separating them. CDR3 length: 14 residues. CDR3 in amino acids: CASSVSGVDQPQHF. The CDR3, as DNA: TGTGCCAGCAGCGTTTCAGGGGTCGATCAGCCCCAGCATTTT.

The chain's CDR3 is CSAAQGYTF. CDR3 bases: TGCAGTGCTGCCCAAGGCTACACCTTC. This chain links TRBV20-1 with TRBJ1-2; unclear D gene. The germline V gene has CDR1 DFQATT and CDR2 SNEGSKA (reference sequence). The V and J ends lost 5 bases and 8 bases respectively, with 6 bases between them. This CDR3 region has 9 residues.

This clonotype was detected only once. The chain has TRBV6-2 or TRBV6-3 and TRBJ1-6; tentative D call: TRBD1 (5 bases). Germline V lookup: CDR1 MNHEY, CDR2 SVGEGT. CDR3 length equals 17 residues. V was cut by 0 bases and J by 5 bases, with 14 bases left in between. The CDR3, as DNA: TGTGCCAGCAGTTACTCGGGGGTCGGGGCGAATAATTCACCCCTCCACTTT. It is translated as CASSYSGVGANNSPLHF.

The CDR3 here is CASSYAARTGGFHEQYF. The CDR3 DNA is TGTGCCAGCAGTTACGCCGCCAGGACAGGGGGCTTCCACGAGCAGTACTTC. The rearrangement joins TRBV6-5 to TRBJ2-7; 11 bases agree with TRBD1. The trim removed 2 bases at V and 5 bases at J, leaving 11 bases unmatched. This CDR3 has 17 amino acids. CDR1 and CDR2 (germline): MNHEY, SVGAGI.

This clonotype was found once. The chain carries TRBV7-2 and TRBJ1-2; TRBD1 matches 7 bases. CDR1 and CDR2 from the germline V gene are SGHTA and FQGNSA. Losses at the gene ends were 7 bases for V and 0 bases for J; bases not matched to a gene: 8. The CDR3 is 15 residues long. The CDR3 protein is CASTGGDTTNYGYTF. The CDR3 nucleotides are TGTGCCAGCACAGGGGGGGACACAACTAACTATGGCTACACCTTC.

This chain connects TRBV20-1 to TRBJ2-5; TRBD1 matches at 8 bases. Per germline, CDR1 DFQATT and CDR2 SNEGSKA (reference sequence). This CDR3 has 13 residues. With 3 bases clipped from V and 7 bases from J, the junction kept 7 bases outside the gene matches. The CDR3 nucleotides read TGCAGTGCTAGCGGACAGGGCCGACGGACCCAGTACTTC. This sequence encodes CSASGQGRRTQYF.

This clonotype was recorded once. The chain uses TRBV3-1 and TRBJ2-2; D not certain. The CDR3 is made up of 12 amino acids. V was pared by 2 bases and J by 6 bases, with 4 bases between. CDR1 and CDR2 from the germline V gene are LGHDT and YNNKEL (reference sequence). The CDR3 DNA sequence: TGTGCCAGCAGCCAATTGGCCGGGGAGCTGTTTTTT. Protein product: CASSQLAGELFF.

CDR3: CASSRSEGYSPLHF. The CDR3 region has the DNA TGTGCCAGCAGCAGGAGCGAGGGCTATTCACCCCTCCACTTT. The chain recombines TRBV7-9 with TRBJ1-6; D is uncertain. The germline V gene encodes CDR1 SEHNR and CDR2 FQNEAQ (reference sequence). V lost 5 bases and J 8 bases, leaving 13 bases between the germline ends. The CDR3 spans 14 residues.

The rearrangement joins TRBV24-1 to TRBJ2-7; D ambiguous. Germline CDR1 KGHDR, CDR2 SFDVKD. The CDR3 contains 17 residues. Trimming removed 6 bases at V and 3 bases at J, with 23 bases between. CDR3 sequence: CATSLSWGIEKNYEQYF. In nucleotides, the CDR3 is TGTGCCACCAGTCTCTCCTGGGGTATCGAAAAAAACTACGAGCAGTACTTC.

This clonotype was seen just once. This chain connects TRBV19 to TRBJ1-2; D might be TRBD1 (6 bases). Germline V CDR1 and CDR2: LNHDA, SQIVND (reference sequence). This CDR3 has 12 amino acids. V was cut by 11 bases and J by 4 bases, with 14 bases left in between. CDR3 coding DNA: TGTGCCTGCAACAGGGTACCCTATGGCTACACCTTC. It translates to CACNRVPYGYTF.

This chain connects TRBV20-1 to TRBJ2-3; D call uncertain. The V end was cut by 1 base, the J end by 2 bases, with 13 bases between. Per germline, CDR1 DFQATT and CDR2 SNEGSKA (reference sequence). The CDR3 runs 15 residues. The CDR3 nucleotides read TGCAGTGCTAGAGGTAGTGGCGGACCCACAGATACGCAGTATTTT. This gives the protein CSARGSGGPTDTQYF.